Described below is a single T cell receptor (beta chain) sequence and its context. This table comes from immunoSEQ multiplex PCR, and its TCRdb copy is limited to in-frame clones, with some not included. The sample lists a few hundred thousand clones; approximately 86% were seen once. The data derive from a study of blood T cell repertoires in COVID-19. Germline CDR1 reads SGHTA; CDR2 reads FQGTGA. The CDR3 totals 13 residues. The V end lost 4 bases, the J end lost 7 bases, and 13 bases lay between the germline ends. This chain connects TRBV7-3 to TRBJ1-2; TRBD1 is a possible D gene (5 bases). This clonotype originated in a middle-aged woman with acute COVID-19. Input material: PBMCs or T cells enriched from blood (not recorded which). This CDR3 is CASSSIGGIGYTF. DNA for the CDR3: TGTGCCAGCAGCTCTATCGGGGGAATTGGCTACACCTTC.